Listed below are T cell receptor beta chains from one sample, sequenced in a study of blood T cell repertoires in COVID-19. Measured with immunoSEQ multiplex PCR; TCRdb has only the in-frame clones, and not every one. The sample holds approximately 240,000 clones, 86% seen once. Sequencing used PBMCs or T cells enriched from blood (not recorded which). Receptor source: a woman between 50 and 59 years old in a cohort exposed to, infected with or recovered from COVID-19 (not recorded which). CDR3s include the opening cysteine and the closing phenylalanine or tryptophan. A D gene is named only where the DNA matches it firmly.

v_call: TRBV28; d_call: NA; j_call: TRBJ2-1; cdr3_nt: TGTGCCAGCAGTGCCAGACAGGGACTTCAGCAGTTCTTC; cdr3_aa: CASSARQGLQQFF
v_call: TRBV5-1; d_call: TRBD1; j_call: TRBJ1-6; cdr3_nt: TGCGCCAGCAGCTTAGACAGGGCTAATTCACCCCTCCACTTT; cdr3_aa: CASSLDRANSPLHF
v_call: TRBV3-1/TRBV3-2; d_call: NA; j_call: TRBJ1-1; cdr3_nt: TGTGCCAGCAGCCAAGATCTTATAAGAACAGGCGCTGAAGCTTTCTTT; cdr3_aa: CASSQDLIRTGAEAFF
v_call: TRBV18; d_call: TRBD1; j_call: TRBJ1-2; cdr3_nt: TGTGCCAGCTCACCGGGACAGAGGAACTGGACCTTC; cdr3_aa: CASSPGQRNWTF
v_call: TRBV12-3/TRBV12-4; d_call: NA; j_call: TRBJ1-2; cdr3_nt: TGTGCCAGCACTCCTAAGAACTATGGCTACACCTTC; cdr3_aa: CASTPKNYGYTF
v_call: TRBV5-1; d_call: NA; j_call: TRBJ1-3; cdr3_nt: TGCGCCAGCAGCCTAGGGAGGACTGGAAACACCATATATTTT; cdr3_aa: CASSLGRTGNTIYF
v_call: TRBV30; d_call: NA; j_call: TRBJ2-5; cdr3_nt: TGTGCCTGGAGTGTAGGGGGTGGAGGTTACGAGACCCAGTACTTC; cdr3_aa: CAWSVGGGGYETQYF
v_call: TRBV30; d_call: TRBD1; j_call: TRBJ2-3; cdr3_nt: TGTGCCCGGAGCTCGACAGGGGTTGCAGATACGCAGTATTTT; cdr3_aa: CARSSTGVADTQYF
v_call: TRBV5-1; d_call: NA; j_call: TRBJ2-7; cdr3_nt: TGCGCCAGCAGCCCGAGATATTCGGAGGACCCCTACGAGCAGTACTTC; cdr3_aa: CASSPRYSEDPYEQYF
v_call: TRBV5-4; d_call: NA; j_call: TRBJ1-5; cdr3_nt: TGTGCCAGCAGCTTGCGACCAGGGGAAGATCAGCCCCAGCATTTT; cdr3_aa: CASSLRPGEDQPQHF